Below are 7 T cell receptor beta chains sequenced from a single sample in a study of blood T cell repertoires in COVID-19. Sequencing was performed with immunoSEQ multiplex PCR; in TCRdb, only in-frame clones are kept and a portion is missing. Found here are 150,000 to 200,000 clones, approximately 91% of them singletons; the top ten hold 2.1%. Sequenced input: peripheral blood. Receptors originate from a man aged 65 to 79 with active or convalescent COVID-19.

This chain uses TRBV20-1 with TRBJ2-7; D unclear. CDR3 length: 13 residues. Germline CDR1 is DFQATT and CDR2 is SNEGSKA (reference sequence). V was clipped by 3 bases and J by 1 base, with 10 bases between them. The DNA for the CDR3 is TGCAGTGCTAGTAGTGGCGGATCCTACGAGCAGTACTTC. Its translation is CSASSGGSYEQYF.

This chain uses TRBV11-2 with TRBJ1-6; 8 positions agree with TRBD1. The trim removed 0 bases at V and 7 bases at J, leaving 2 bases unmatched. The germline V gene encodes CDR1 SGHAT and CDR2 FQNNGV. The CDR3 sequence is 15 residues long. Here the CDR3 DNA reads TGTGCCAGCAGCTTAGAAACAGGGGGAAATTCACCCCTCCACTTT. This codes for CASSLETGGNSPLHF.

J is TRBJ1-1 and V is TRBV6-2 or TRBV6-3; TRBD1 might be the D (5 bases). The CDR3 consists of 15 residues. V gave up 0 bases and J gave up 4 bases, with 12 bases separating them. Germline lookup yields CDR1 MNHEY and CDR2 SVGEGT. CDR3 bases: TGTGCCAGCAGTTACTCGAGGGGAGGCGGCACTGAAGCTTTCTTT. The encoded protein is CASSYSRGGGTEAFF.

V is TRBV23-1 and J is TRBJ2-7; 12 positions agree with TRBD2. TRBV23-1 is identified as an open reading frame with a role that is uncertain. This CDR3 spans 20 amino acids. V lost 4 bases and J lost 0; bases outside the gene matches: 16. The CDR3 DNA follows: TGCGCCAGCAGTCTACGGGACAGGGATCTAGCGGGGGGGAGCTCCTACGAGCAGTACTTC. Its protein is CASSLRDRDLAGGSSYEQYF.

The chain carries TRBV28 and TRBJ1-2; tentative D call: TRBD1 (5 bases). The CDR3 spans 13 residues. The germline V gene encodes CDR1 MDHEN and CDR2 SYDVKM. Deletions cut 6 bases from V and 2 bases from J, with 10 bases between. The CDR3 reads CASRGPLNYGYTF. In DNA, the CDR3 is TGTGCCAGCAGGGGGCCCCTGAACTATGGCTACACCTTC.

V usage is TRBV29-1 and J usage is TRBJ2-1; 7 bases line up with TRBD1. From germline, CDR1 is SQVTM and CDR2 ANQGSEA. The CDR3 loop spans 14 amino acids. The trim removed 3 bases at V and 7 bases at J, leaving 9 bases unmatched. The CDR3 loop reads CSVDLTGLWNEQFF. The CDR3 DNA follows: TGCAGCGTTGATTTGACAGGGCTTTGGAATGAGCAGTTCTTC.

The chain uses TRBV28 and TRBJ1-2; 10 bases are a match to TRBD1. J lost 1 base, V lost 5 bases, and 4 bases had no gene match. This CDR3 is built from 15 residues. Germline V gene data show CDR1 as MDHEN and CDR2 as SYDVKM. Written as DNA, the CDR3 is TGTGCCAGCAGTGTCGGGACAGGGGTTAACTATGGCTACACCTTC. Translation gives CASSVGTGVNYGYTF.